This entry lists 6 T cell receptor beta chains sequenced from one sample in a study of early T cells in non-severe SARS-CoV-2 infection. TCRdb analysed the 5' RACE reads with MiXCR anew, one entry per CDR3 protein. The profile shows 70,000 to 90,000 distinct CDR3 sequences, 8.5% to 12% of them singletons. The source material was whole blood, sampled at baseline. These receptors came from an adult who was a healthcare worker with PCR-confirmed SARS-CoV-2 infection or an uninfected control (not recorded which).

Many counts were recorded for this clonotype. The chain joins TRBV11-1 to TRBJ2-3; TRBD2 matches at 13 bases. The CDR3 runs 17 residues. In germline, CDR1 is SGHAT, CDR2 FQDESV (reference sequence). Losses at the gene ends were 2 bases for V and 5 bases for J; bases not matched to a gene: 7. The DNA for the CDR3 is TGTGCCAGCAGCTTACGGGGACTAGCGGGGACGGGAGATACGCAGTATTTT. Amino acids: CASSLRGLAGTGDTQYF.

The J gene is TRBJ2-3, the V gene TRBV7-8; 9 nucleotides match TRBD2. V lost 3 bases to trimming and J lost 4 bases; unmatched junction nucleotides: 2. Per germline, CDR1 SGHVS and CDR2 FQNEAQ. The CDR3 covers 14 residues. The CDR3 sequence is CASSFSGSADTQYF. CDR3 in DNA: TGTGCCAGCAGCTTTAGCGGGAGCGCAGATACGCAGTATTTT.

The J gene is TRBJ2-2, the V gene TRBV19; 8 bases are a match to TRBD2. The germline V gene has CDR1 LNHDA and CDR2 SQIVND (reference sequence). J gave up 4 bases and V 3 bases, and 1 base lay outside the gene matches. CDR3 length: 14 residues. CDR3 protein: CASSILAGTGELFF. CDR3 in DNA: TGTGCCAGTAGTATCCTAGCGGGCACCGGGGAGCTGTTTTTT.

The chain recombines TRBV11-2 with TRBJ2-4; 10 bases are shared with TRBD1. The CDR3 totals 17 residues. V was pared by 1 base and J by 3 bases, with 6 bases of the junction left unmatched. Germline loops: CDR1 SGHAT, CDR2 FQNNGV. The CDR3 loop reads CASSLGGTGVGKNIQYF. DNA for the CDR3: TGTGCCAGCAGCTTAGGAGGGACAGGGGTTGGCAAAAACATTCAGTACTTC.

In this sample, this clonotype turned up many times. V gene TRBV5-1 combines with J gene TRBJ1-1, with TRBD1 matching 9 bases. Germline V lookup: CDR1 SGHRS, CDR2 YFSETQ. This CDR3 comprises 13 residues. Losses at the gene ends were 5 bases for V and 1 base for J; bases not matched to a gene: 0. The CDR3 region has the DNA TGCGCCAGCAGGACAGGGGGGAACACTGAAGCTTTCTTT. It is translated as CASRTGGNTEAFF.

Many counts were recorded for this clonotype. This chain joins TRBV7-8 and TRBJ2-7, with unresolved D. Germline CDR1 reads SGHVS; CDR2 reads FQNEAQ. V was shortened by 1 base and J by 3 bases, with 7 bases between the two germline ends. The CDR3 sequence is 13 residues long. CDR3 bases: TGTGCCAGCAGCTTAGGTCCGGGCTACGAGCAGTACTTC. Its translation is CASSLGPGYEQYF.